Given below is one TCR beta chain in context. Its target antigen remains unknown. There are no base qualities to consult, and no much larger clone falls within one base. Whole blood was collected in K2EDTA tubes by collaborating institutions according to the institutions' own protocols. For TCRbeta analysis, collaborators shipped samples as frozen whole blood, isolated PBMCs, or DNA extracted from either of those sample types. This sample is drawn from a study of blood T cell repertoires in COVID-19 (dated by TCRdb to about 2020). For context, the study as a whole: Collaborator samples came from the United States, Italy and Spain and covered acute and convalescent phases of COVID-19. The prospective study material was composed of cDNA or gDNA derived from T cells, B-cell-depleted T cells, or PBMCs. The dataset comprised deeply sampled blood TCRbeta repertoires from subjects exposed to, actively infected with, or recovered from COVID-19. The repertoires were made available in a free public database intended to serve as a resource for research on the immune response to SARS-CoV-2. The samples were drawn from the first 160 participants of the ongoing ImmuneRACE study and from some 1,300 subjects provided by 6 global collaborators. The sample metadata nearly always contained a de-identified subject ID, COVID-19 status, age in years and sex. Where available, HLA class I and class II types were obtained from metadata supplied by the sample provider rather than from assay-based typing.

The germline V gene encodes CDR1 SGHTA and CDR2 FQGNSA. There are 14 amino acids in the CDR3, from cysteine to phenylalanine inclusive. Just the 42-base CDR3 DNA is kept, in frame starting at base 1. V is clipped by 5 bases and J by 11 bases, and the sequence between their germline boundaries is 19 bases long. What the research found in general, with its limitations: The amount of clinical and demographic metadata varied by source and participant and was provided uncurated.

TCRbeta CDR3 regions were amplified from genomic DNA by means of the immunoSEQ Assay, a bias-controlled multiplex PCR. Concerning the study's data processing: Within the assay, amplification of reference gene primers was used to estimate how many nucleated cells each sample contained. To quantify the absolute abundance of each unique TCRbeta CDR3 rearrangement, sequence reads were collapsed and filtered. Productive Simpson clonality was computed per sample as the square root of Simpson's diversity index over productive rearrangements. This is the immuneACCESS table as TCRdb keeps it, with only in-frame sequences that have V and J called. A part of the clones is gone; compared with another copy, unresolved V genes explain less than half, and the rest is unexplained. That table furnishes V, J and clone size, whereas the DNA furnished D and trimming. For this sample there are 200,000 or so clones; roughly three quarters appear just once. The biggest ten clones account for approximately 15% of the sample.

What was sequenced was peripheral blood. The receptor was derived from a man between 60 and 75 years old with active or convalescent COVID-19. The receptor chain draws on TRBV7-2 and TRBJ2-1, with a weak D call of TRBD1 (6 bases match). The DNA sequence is TGTGCCAGCAGCCCCCAAGCACAGGGCTTTAAGCAGTTCTTC. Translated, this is CASSPQAQGFKQFF. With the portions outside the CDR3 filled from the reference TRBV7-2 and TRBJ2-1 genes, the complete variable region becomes GAGVSQSPSNKVTEKGKDVELRCDPISGHTALYWYRQSLGQGLEFLIYFQGNSAPDKSGLPSDRFSAERTGGSVSTLTIQRTQQEDSAVYLCASSPQAQGFKQFFGPGTRLTVL.